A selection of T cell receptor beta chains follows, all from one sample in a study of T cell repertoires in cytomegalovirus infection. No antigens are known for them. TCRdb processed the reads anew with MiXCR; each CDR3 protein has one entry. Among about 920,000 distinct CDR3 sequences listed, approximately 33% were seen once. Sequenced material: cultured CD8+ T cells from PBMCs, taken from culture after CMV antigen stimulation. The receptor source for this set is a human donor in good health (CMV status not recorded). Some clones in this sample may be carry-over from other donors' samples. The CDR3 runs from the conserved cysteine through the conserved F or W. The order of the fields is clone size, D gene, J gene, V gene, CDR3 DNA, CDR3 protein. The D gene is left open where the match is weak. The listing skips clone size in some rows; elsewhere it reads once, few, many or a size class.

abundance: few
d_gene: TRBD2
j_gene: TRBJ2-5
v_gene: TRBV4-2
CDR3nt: TGTGCCAGCAGCCCAACTAGCGGTAGACAAGAGACCCAGTACTTC
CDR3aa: CASSPTSGRQETQYF

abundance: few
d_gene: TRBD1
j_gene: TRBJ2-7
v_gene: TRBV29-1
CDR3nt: TGCAGCGCGGCCGGGACAGGGAAAACCTACGAGCAGTACTTC
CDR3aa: CSAAGTGKTYEQYF

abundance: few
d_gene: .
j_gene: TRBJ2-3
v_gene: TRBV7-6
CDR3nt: TGTGCCAGCAGCTTAGCGCTAGCGTCGGGAGATACGCAGTATTTT
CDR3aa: CASSLALASGDTQYF

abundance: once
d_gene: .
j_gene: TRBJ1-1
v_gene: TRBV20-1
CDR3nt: TGCAGTCCAGGACAGATTGAAGCTTTCTTT
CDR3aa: CSPGQIEAFF

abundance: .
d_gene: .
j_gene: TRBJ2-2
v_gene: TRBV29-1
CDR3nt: TGCAGCGTTTTTGGGGGGGGGCCCGCCGGGGAGCTGTTTTTT
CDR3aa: CSVFGGGPAGELFF

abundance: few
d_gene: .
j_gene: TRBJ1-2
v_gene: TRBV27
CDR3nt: TGTGCCAGCAGTCGACAGGAGGGTGGTGGCTACACCTTC
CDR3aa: CASSRQEGGGYTF

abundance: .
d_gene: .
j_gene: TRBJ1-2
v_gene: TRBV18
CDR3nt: TGTGCCAGCTCACCACCTGGCCAGGATGACTATGGCTACACCTTC
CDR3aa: CASSPPGQDDYGYTF

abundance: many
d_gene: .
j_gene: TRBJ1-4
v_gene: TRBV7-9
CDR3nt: TGTGCCAGCAGCTCCTCGGGGTATGCAACTAATGAAAAACTGTTTTTT
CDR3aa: CASSSSGYATNEKLFF

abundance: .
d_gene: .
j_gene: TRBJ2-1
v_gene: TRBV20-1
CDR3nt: TGCAGTGCGACGCCGGGCCACTACTACAATGAGCAGTTCTTC
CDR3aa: CSATPGHYYNEQFF

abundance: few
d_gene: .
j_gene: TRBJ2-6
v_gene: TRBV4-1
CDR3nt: TGTGCCAGCAGCCTAATTAACTGGGACTTTAGCTCTGGGGCCAACGTCCTGACTTTC
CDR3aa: CASSLINWDFSSGANVLTF

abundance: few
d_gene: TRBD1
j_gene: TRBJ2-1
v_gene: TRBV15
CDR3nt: TGTGCCACCAGAGGACAGGGCTACAATGAGCAGTTCTTC
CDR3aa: CATRGQGYNEQFF

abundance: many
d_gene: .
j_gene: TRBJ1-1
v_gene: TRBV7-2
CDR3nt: TGTGCCAGCACCCTGGGATACTACACTGAAGCTTTCTTT
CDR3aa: CASTLGYYTEAFF

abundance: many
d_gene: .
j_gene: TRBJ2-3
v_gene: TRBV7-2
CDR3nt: TGTGCCAGCAGCTTAGGTCCGGCGCCCGCCCCAGATACGCAGTATTTT
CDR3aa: CASSLGPAPAPDTQYF

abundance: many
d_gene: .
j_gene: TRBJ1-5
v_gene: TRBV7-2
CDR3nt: TGTGCCAGCAGCCGGGGACCGGTGGGTCAGCCCCAGCATTTT
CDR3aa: CASSRGPVGQPQHF

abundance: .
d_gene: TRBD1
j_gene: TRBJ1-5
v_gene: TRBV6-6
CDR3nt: TGTGCCAGCAGTTACTCGAGACAGGGGGTTATCTCCCCCAATCAGCCCCAGCATTTT
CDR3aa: CASSYSRQGVISPNQPQHF

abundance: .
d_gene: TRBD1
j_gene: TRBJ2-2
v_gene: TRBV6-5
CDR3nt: TGTGCCAGCAGTCCGTGGACAGGGGGCGGGGAGCTGTTTTTT
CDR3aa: CASSPWTGGGELFF

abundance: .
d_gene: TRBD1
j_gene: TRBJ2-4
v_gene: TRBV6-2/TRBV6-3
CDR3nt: TGTGCCAGCAGGCCTCTGAGAGGGACAGCCGTTGAGTACTTC
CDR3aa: CASRPLRGTAVEYF

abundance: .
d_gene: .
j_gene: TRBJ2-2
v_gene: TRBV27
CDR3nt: TGTGCCAGCAGGCAGGGTTTGGGCACCGGGGAGCTGTTTTTT
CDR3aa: CASRQGLGTGELFF

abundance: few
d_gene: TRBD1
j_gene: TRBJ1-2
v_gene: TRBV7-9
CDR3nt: TGTGCCAGCAGCGAAGGACAGGGAAGTCGGTATGGCTACACCTTC
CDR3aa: CASSEGQGSRYGYTF

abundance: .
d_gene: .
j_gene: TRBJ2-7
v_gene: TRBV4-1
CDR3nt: TGCGCCAGCAGGGGCCCAGGAAGGCATGGCTACGAGCAGTACTTC
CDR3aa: CASRGPGRHGYEQYF

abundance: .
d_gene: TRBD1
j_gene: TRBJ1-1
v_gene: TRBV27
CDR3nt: TGTGCCAGCAGTTTAAAAGTCCGAGACAGGGGCCCCAGGAAGAACACTGAAGCTTTCTTT
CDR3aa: CASSLKVRDRGPRKNTEAFF

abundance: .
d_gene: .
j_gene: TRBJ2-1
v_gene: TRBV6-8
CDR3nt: TGTGCCAGCAGGAAACAGGGGGAGGGCTACAATGAGCAGTTCTTC
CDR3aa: CASRKQGEGYNEQFF

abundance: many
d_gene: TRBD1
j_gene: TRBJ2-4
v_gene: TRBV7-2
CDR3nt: TGTGCCAGCAGCTTAGGCGGACAGGGCTGGGACATTCAGTACTTC
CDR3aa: CASSLGGQGWDIQYF

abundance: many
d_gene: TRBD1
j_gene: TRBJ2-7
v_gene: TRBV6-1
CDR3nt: TGTGCCAGCAGTATCAGAACAGGGGGCGTTTTCCACGAGCAGTACTTC
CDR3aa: CASSIRTGGVFHEQYF

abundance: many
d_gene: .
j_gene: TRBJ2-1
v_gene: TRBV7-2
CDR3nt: TGTGCCAGCAGCTTAGCGGGTTGGAATGAGCAGTTCTTC
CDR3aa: CASSLAGWNEQFF